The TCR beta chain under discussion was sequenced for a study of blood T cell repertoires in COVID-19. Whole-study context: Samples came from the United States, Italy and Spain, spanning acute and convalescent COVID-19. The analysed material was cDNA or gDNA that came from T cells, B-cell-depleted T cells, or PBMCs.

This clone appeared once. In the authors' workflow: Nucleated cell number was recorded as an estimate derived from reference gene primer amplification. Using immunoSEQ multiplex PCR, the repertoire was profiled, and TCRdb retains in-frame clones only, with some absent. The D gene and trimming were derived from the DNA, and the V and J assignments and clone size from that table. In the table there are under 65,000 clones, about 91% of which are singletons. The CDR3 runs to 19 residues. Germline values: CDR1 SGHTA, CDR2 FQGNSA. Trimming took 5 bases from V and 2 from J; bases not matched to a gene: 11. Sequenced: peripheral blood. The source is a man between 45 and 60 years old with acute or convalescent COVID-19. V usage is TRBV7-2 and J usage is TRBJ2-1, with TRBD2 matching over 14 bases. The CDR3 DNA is TGTGCCAGCAGCCAGCAGACTAGCGGGGGGGTACTCACCTACAATGAGCAGTTCTTC. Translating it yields CASSQQTSGGVLTYNEQFF.